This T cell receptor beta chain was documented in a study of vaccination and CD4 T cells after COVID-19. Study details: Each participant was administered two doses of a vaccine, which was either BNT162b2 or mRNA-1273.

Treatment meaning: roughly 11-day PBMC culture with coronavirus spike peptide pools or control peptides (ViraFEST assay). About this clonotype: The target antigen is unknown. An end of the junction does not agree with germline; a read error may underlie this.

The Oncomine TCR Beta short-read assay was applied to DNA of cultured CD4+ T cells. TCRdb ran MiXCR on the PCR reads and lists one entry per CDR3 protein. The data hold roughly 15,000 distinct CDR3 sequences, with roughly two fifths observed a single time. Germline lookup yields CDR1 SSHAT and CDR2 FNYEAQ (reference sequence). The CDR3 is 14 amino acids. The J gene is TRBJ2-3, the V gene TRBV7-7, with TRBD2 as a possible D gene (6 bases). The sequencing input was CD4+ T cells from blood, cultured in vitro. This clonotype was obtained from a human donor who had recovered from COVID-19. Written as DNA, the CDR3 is TGTGCTAGCAGCCGGGACTTTTCCACAGATACGCAGTATTTT. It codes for CASSRDFSTDTQYF.